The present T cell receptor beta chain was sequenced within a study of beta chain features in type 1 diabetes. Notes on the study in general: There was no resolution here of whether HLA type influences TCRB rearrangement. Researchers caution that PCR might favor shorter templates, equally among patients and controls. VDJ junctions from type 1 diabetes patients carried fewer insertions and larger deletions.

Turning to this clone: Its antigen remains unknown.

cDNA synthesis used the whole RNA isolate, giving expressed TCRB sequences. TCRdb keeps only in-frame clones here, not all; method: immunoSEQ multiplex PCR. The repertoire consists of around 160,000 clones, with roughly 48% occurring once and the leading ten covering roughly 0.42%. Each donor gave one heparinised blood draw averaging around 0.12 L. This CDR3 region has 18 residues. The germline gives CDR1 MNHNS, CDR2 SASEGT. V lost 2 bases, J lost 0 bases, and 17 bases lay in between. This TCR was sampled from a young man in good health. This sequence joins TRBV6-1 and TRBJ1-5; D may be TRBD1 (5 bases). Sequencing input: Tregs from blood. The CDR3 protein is CASSENPTGGNSNQPQHF. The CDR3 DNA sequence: TGTGCCAGCAGTGAAAACCCAACGGGGGGAAATAGCAATCAGCCCCAGCATTTT.